This T cell receptor (beta chain) was observed in a study of T cell repertoires in cytomegalovirus infection. Turning to the study itself: Indications of both CMV infection and matching HLA type were provided by public TCR beta signatures.

V dropped 1 base and J dropped 3; count of bases not matched to a gene: 4. CDR1 is SEHNR and CDR2 is FQNEAQ in the germline V gene (reference sequence). The CDR3 runs 15 residues. Each CDR3 protein gets one entry after TCRdb re-called the reads with MiXCR. This sample has around 900,000 distinct CDR3 sequences, with roughly 30% found just once. Remarks on this clonotype: As yet, its antigen is unknown.

The sample was cultured CD8+ T cells from PBMCs, taken from culture after CMV antigen stimulation. The chain is built from TRBV7-9 and TRBJ1-2; 8 positions agree with TRBD1. This TCR derives from a human donor in good health (CMV status not recorded). Some clones in this sample may be carry-over from other donors' samples. CDR3 loop: CASSLGTGSHYGYTF. CDR3 in DNA: TGTGCCAGCAGCTTAGGGACAGGGAGCCACTATGGCTACACCTTC.